This T cell receptor (beta chain) was profiled in a study of CD8 T cells in ankylosing spondylitis. Findings and caveats of the study: Ankylosing spondylitis blood seemed to carry a telltale TCR beta motif made of about 8 highly homologous variants.

A note on this clonotype: The antigen remains undetermined.

In making TCR beta libraries, quantitative 5'-RACE with molecular barcodes was used. TCRdb passed the 5' RACE reads through MiXCR, listing each CDR3 protein once. Among 700,000 to 1,000,000 distinct CDR3 sequences listed, 10% to 15% were seen once. Germline V gene data show CDR1 as LGHNA and CDR2 as YSLEER. V was trimmed by 3 bases and J by 3 bases, leaving 12 bases between them. The CDR3 runs to 14 residues. The chain couples TRBV4-3 to TRBJ2-7; weak D call: TRBD1 (5 bases). This TCR was sampled from a male donor with ankylosing spondylitis. Specimen: blood, either unsorted or a sorted T cell fraction (not recorded which). The CDR3 sequence: CASSHSAGYYEQYF. CDR3 nucleotide sequence: TGCGCCAGCAGCCACTCTGCAGGGTACTACGAGCAGTACTTC.